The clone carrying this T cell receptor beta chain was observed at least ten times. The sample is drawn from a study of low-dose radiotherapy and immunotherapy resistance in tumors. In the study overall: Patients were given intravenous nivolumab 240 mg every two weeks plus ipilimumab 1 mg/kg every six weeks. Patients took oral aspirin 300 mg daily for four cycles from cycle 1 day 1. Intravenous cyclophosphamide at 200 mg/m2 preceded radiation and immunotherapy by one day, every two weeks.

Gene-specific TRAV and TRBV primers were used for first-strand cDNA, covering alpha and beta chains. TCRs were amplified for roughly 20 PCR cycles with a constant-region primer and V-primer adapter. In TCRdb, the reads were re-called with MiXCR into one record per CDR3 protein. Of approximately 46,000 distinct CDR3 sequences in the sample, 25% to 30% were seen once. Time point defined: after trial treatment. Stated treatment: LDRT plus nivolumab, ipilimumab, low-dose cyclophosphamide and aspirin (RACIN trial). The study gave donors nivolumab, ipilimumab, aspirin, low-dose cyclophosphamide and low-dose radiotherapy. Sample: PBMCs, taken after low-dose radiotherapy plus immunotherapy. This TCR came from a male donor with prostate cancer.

The CDR3 sequence: CASSLTGSSEQFF. DNA for the CDR3: TGTGCCAGCAGCTTGACAGGGTCGTCCGAGCAGTTCTTC. The chain carries TRBV7-9 and TRBJ2-1, with 7 positions matching TRBD1. The germline CDR1 and CDR2 sequences are SEHNR and FQNEAQ (reference sequence). V shed 3 bases and J 10 bases; nucleotides not matched to a gene: 6. The CDR3 runs 13 residues.